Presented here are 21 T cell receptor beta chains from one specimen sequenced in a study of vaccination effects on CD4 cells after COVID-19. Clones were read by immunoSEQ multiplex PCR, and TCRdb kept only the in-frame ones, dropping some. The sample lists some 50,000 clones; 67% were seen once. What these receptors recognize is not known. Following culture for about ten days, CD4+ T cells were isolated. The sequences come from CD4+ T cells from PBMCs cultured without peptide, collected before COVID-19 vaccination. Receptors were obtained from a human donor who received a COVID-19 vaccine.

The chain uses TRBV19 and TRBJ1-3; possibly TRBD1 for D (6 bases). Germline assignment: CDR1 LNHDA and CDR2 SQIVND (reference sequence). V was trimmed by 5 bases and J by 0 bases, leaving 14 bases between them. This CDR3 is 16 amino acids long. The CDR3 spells CASSGRDTLSGNTIYF. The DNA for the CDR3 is TGTGCCAGTAGTGGAAGGGACACCCTCTCTGGAAACACCATATATTTT.

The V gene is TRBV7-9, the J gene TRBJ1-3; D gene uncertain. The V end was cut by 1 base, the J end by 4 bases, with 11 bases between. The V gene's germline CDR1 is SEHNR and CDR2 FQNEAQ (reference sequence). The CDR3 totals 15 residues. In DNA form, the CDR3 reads TGTGCCAGCAGCTTAGGTCATTACGACGGAAACACCATATATTTT. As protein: CASSLGHYDGNTIYF.

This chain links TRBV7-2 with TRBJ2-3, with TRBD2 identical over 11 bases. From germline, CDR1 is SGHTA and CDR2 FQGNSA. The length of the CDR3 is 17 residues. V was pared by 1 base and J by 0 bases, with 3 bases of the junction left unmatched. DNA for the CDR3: TGTGCCAGCAGCTTAGTACTAGCGGGGGTGAGCACAGATACGCAGTATTTT. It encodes CASSLVLAGVSTDTQYF.

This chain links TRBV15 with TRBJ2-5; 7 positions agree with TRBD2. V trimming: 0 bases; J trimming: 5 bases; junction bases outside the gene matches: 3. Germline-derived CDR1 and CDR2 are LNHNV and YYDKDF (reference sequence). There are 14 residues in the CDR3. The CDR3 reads CATSRDHGGETQYF. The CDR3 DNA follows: TGTGCCACCAGCAGAGATCACGGGGGGGAGACCCAGTACTTC.

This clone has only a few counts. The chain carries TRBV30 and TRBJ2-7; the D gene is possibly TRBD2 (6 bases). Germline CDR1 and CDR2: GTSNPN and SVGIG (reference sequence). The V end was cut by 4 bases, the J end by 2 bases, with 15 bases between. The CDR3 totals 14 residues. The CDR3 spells CAWNSGRGTYEQYF. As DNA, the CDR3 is TGTGCCTGGAATTCGGGCCGGGGGACCTACGAGCAGTACTTC.

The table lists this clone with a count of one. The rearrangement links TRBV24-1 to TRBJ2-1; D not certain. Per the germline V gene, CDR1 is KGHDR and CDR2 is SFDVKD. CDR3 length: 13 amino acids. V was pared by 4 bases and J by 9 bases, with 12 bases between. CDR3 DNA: TGTGCCACCAGTGACACCCAGACCAGTGAGCAGTTCTTC. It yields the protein CATSDTQTSEQFF.

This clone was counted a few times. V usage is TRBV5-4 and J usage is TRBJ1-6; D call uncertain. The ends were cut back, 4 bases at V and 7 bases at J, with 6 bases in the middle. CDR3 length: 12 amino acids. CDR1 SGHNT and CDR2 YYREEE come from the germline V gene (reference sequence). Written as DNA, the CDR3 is TGTGCCAGCAGCGATGTGAATTCACCCCTCCACTTT. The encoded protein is CASSDVNSPLHF.

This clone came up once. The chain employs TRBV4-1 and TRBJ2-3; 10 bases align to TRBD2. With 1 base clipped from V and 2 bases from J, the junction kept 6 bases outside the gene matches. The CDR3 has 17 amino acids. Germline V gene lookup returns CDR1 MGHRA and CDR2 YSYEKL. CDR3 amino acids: CASSQAPTSGTTDTQYF. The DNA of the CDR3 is TGCGCCAGCAGCCAAGCCCCTACTAGCGGGACCACAGATACGCAGTATTTT.

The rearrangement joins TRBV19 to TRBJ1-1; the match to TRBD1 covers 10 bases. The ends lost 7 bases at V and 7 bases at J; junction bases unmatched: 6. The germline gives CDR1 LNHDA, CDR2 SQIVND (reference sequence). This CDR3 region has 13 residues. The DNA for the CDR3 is TGTGCCAGTACCGCGACAGGGGGCGGTGAAGCTTTCTTT. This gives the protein CASTATGGGEAFF.

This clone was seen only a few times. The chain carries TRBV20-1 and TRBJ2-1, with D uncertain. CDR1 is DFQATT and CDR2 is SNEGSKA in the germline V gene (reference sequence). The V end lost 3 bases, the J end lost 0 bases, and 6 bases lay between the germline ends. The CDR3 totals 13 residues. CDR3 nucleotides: TGCAGTGCTAGTCCCGTCTCCTACAATGAGCAGTTCTTC. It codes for CSASPVSYNEQFF.

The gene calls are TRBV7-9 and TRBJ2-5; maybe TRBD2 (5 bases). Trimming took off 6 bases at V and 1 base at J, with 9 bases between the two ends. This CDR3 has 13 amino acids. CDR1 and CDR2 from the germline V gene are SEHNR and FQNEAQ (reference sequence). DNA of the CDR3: TGTGCCAGCAGGGGAGCGACCCAAGAGACCCAGTACTTC. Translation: CASRGATQETQYF.

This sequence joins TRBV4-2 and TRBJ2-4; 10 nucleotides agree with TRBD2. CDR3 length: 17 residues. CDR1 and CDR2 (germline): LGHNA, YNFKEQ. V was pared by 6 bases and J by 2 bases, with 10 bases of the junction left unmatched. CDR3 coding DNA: TGTGCCAGCAGTCCCTTCAGCGGGGGGGCCCCCAAAAACATTCAGTACTTC. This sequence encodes CASSPFSGGAPKNIQYF.

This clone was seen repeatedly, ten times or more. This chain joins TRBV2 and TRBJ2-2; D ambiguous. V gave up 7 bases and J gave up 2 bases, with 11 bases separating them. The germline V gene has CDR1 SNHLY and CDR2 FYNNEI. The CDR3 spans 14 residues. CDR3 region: CASTIRANTGELFF. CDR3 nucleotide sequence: TGTGCCAGCACCATCCGGGCTAACACCGGGGAGCTGTTTTTT.

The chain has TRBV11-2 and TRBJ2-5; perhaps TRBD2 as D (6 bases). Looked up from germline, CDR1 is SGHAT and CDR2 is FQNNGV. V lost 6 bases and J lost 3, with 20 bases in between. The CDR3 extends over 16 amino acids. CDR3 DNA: TGTGCCAGCAGAAGGCCTGGAAAGCGGGTCGAAGAGACCCAGTACTTC. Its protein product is CASRRPGKRVEETQYF.

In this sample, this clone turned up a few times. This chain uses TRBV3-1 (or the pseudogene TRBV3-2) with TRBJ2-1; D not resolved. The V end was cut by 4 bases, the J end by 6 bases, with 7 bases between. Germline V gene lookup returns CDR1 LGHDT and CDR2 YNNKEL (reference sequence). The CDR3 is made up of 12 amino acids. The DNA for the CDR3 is TGTGCCAGCAGCCTATACTTCAATGAGCAGTTCTTC. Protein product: CASSLYFNEQFF.

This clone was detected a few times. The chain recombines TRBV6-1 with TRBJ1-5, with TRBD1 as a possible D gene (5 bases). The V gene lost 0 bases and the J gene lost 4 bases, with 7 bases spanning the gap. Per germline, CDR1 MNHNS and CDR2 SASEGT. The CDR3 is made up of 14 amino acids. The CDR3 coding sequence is TGTGCCAGCAGTGAAGCGGGGGGGAATCAGCCCCAGCATTTT. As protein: CASSEAGGNQPQHF.

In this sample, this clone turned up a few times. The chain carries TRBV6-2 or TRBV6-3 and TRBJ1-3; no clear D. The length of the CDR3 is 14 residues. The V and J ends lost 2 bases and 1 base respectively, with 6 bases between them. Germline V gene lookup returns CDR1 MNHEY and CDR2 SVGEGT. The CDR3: CASSYMGSGNTIYF. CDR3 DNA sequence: TGTGCCAGCAGTTACATGGGATCTGGAAACACCATATATTTT.

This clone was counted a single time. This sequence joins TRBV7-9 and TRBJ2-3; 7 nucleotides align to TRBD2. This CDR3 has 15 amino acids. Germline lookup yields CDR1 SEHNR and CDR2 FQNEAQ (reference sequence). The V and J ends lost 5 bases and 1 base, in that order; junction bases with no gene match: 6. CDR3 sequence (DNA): TGTGCCAGCAGCATGCGGGGGTTGGGCACAGATACGCAGTATTTT. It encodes CASSMRGLGTDTQYF.

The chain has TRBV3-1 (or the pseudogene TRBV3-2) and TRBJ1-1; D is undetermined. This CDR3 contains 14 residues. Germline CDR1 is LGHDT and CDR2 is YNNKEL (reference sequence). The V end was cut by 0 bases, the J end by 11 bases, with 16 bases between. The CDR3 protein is CASSQEIITGGAFF. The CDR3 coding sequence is TGTGCCAGCAGCCAAGAAATTATAACCGGAGGGGCTTTCTTT.

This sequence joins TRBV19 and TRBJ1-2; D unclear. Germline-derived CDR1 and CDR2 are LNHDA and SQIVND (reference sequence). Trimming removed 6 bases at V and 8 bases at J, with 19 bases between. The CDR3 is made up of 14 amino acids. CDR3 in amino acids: CASRPLSRLSGYTF. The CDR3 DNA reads TGTGCCAGTAGACCCCTTTCACGGCTCTCCGGCTACACCTTC.

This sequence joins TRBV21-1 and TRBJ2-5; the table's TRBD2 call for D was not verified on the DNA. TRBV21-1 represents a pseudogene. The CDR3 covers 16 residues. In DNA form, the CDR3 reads TGTGCCAGCAGCAAATGGGAGACTAGCGCCCAAGAGACCCAGTACTTC. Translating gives CASSKWETSAQETQYF.